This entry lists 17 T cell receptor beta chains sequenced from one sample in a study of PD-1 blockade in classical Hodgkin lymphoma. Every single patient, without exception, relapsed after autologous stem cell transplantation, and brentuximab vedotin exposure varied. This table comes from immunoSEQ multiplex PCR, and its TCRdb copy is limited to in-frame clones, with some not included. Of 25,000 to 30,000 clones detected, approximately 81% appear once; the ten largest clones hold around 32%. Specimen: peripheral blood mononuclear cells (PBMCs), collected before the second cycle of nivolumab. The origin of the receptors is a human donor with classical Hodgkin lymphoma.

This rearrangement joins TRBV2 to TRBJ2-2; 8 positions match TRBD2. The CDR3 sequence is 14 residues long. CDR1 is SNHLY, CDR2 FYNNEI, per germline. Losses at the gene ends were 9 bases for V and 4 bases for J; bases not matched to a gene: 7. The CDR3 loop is CASGSGALTGELFF. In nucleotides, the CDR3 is TGTGCCAGTGGTAGCGGGGCGCTCACCGGGGAGCTGTTTTTT.

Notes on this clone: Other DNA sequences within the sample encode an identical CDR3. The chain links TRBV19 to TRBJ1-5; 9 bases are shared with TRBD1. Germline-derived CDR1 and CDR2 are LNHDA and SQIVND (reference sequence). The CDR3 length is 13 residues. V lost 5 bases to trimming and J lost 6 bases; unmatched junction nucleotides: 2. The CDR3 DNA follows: TGTGCCAGTAGTCCGGACAGGGGTCAGCCCCAGCATTTT. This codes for CASSPDRGQPQHF.

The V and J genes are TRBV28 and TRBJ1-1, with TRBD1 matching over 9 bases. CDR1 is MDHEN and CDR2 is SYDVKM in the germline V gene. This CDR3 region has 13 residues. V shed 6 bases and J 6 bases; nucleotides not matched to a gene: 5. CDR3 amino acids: CASSIRQGAEAFF. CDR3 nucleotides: TGTGCCAGCAGCATACGACAGGGGGCTGAAGCTTTCTTT.

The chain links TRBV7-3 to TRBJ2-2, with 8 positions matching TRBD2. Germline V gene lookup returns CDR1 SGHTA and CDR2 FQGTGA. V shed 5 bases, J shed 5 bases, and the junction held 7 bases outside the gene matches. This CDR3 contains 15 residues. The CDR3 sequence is CASSLSGEATGELFF. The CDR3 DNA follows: TGTGCCAGCAGCCTTAGCGGGGAGGCAACCGGGGAGCTGTTTTTT.

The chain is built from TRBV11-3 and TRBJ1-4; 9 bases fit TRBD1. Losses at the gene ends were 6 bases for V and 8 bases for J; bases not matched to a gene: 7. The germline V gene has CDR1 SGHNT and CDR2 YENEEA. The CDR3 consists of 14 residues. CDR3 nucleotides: TGTGCCAGCAGTCACAGGGGGCTGGGGGAAAAACTGTTTTTT. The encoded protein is CASSHRGLGEKLFF. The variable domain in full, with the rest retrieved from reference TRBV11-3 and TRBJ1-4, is EAGVVQSPRYKIIEKKQPVAFWCNPISGHNTLYWYLQNLGQGPELLIRYENEEAVDDSQLPKDRFSAERLKGVDSTLKIQPAELGDSAVYLCASSHRGLGEKLFFGSGTQLSVL.

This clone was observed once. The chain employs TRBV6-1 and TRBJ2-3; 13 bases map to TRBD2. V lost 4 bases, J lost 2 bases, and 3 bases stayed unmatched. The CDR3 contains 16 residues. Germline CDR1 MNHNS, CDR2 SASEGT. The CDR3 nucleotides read TGTGCCAGCAGTGGGGGACTAGCGGGGAACACAGATACGCAGTATTTT. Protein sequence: CASSGGLAGNTDTQYF.

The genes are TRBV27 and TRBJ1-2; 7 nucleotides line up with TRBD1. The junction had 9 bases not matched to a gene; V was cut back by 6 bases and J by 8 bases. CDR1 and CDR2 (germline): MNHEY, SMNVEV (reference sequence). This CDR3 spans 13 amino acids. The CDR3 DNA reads TGTGCCAGCAGAAGGACAGGAGATAGCGGCTACACCTTC. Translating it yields CASRRTGDSGYTF.

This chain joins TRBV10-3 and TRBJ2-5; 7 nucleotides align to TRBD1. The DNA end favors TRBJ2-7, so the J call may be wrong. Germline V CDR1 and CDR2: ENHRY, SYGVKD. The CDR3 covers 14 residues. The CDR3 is CAISDTNRGYEQYF. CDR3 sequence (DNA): TGTGCCATCAGTGACACGAACAGGGGCTACGAGCAGTACTTC.

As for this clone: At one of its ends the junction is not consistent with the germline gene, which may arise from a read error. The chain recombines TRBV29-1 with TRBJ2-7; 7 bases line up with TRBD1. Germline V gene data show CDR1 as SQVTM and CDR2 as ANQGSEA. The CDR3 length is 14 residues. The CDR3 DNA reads TGCAGCGTTAAAATTCAGGGGGTGTCCTACGAGCGGTACTTC. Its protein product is CSVKIQGVSYERYF.

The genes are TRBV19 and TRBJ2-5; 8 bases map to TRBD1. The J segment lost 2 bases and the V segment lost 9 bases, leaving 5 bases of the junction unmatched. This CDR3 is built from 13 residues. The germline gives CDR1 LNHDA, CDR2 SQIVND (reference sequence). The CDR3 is CASAWTGQETQYF. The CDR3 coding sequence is TGTGCCAGCGCTTGGACAGGGCAAGAGACCCAGTACTTC.

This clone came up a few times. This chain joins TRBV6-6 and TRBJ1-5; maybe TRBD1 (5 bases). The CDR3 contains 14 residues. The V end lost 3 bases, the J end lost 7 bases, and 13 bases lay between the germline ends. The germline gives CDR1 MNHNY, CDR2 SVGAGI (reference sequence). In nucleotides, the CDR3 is TGTGCCAGCAGTTATGGGGGAGGGAACCAGCCCCAGCATTTT. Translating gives CASSYGGGNQPQHF.

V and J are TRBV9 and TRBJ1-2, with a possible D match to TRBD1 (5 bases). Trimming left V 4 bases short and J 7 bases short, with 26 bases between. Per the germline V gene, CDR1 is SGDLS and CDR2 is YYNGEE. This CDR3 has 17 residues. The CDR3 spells CASSTGTRGLLIPGYTF. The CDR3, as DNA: TGTGCCAGCAGCACAGGCACCCGGGGCCTTCTTATCCCTGGCTACACCTTC.

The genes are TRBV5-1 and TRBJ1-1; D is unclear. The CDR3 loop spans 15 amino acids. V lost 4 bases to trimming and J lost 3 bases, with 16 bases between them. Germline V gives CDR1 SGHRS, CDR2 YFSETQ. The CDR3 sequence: CASSGRGVTYTEAFF. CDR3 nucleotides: TGCGCCAGCAGCGGGCGGGGAGTGACTTACACTGAAGCTTTCTTT.

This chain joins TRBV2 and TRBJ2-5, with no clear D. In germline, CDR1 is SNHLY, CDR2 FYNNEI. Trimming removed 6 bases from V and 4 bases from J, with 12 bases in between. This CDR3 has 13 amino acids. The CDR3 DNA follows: TGTGCCAGCAGCGAGATGGTTGGAGAGACCCAGTACTTC. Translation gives CASSEMVGETQYF.

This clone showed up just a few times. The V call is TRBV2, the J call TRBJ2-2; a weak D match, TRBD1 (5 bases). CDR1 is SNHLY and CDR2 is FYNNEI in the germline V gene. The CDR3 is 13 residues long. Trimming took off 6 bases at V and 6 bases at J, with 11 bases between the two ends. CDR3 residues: CASRAREAGELFF. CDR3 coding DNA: TGTGCCAGCAGGGCCAGGGAAGCCGGGGAGCTGTTTTTT.

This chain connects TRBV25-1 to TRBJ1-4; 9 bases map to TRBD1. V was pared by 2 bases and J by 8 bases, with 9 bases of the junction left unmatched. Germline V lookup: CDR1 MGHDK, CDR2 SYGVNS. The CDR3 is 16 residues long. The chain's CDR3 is CASSENLGQGSEKLFF. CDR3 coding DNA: TGTGCCAGCAGTGAAAACTTGGGACAGGGCAGCGAAAAACTGTTTTTT.

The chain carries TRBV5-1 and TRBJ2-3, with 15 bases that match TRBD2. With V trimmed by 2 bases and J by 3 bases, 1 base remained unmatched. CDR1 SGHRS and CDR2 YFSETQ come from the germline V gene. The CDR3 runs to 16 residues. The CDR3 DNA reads TGCGCCAGCAGCTTTGGGACTAGCGGGGGGACAGATACGCAGTATTTT. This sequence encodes CASSFGTSGGTDTQYF. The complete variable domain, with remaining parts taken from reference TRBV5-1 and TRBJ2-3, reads KAGVTQTPRYLIKTRGQQVTLSCSPISGHRSVSWYQQTPGQGLQFLFEYFSETQRNKGNFPGRFSGRQFSNSRSEMNVSTLELGDSALYLCASSFGTSGGTDTQYFGPGTRLTVL.